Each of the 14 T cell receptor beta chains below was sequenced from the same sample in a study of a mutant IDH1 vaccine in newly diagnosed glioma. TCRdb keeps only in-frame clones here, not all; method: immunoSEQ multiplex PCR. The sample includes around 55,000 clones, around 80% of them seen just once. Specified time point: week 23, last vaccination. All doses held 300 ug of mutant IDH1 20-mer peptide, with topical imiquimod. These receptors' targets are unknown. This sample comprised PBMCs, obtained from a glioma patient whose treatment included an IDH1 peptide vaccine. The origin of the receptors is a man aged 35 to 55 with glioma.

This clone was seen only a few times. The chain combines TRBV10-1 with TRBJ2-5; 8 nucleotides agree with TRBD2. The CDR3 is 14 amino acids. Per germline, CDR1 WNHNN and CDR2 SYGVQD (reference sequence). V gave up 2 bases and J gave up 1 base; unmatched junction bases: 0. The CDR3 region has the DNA TGCGCCAGCAGTGAGAGCGGGGGCCAAGAGACCCAGTACTTC. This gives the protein CASSESGGQETQYF.

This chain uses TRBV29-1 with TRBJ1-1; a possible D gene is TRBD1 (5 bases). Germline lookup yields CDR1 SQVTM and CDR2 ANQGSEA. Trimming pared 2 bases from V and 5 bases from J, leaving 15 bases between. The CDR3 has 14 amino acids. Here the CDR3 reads CSVEISAEGTEAFF. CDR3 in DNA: TGCAGCGTTGAAATTTCGGCAGAGGGGACTGAAGCTTTCTTT.

The CDR3 loop reads CASSLEGTTGELFF. The CDR3 DNA is TGCGCCAGCAGCTTGGAGGGGACCACCGGGGAGCTGTTTTTT. This chain links TRBV5-1 with TRBJ2-2; D may be TRBD1 or TRBD2 (5 bases each). This CDR3 is built from 14 residues. The ends were cut back, 0 bases at V and 4 bases at J, with 7 bases in the middle. Germline values: CDR1 SGHRS, CDR2 YFSETQ.

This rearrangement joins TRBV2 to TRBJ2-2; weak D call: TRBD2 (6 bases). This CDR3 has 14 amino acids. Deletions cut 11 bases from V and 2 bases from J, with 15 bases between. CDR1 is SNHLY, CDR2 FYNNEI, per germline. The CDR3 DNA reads TGTGCCGGCGGTGGGGGGATCAACACCGGGGAGCTGTTTTTT. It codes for CAGGGGINTGELFF.

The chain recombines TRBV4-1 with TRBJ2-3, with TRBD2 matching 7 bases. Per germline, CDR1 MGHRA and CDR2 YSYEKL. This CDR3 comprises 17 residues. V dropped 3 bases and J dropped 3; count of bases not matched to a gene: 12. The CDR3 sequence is CASSQDEFSGRTDTQYF. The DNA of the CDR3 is TGCGCCAGCAGCCAGGACGAATTTAGCGGGCGGACAGATACGCAGTATTTT.

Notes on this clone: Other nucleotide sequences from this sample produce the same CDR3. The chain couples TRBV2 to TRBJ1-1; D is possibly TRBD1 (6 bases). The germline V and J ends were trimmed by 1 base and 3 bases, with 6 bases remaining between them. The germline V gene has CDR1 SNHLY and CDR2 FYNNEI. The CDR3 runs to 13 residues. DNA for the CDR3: TGTGCCAGCAGTGAAGGGGGGCACACTGAAGCTTTCTTT. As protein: CASSEGGHTEAFF.

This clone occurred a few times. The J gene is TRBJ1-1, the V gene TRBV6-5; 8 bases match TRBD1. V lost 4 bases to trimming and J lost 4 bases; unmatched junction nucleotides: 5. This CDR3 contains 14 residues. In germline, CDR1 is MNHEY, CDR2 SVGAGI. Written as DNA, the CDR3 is TGTGCCAGCAGTTCGGGCAGGGGGCTCACTGAAGCTTTCTTT. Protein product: CASSSGRGLTEAFF.

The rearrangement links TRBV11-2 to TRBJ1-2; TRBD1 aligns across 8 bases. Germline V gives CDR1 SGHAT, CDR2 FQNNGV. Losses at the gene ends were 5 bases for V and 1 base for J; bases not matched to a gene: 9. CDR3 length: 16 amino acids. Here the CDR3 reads CASSPAGTGLNYGYTF. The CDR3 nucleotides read TGTGCCAGCAGCCCCGCCGGGACAGGACTTAACTATGGCTACACCTTC.

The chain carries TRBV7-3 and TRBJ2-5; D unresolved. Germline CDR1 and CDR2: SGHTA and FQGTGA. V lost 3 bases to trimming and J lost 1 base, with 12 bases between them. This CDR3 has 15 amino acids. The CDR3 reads CASSLGNSRQETQYF. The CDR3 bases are TGTGCCAGCAGCTTGGGGAATAGCCGCCAAGAGACCCAGTACTTC.

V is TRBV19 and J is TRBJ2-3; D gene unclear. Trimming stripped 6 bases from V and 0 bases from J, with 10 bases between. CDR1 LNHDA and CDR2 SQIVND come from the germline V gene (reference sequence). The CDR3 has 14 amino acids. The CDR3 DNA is TGTGCCAGTAGCCAATTTTCTAGCACAGATACGCAGTATTTT. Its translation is CASSQFSSTDTQYF. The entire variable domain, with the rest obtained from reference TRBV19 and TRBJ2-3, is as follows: DGGITQSPKYLFRKEGQNVTLSCEQNLNHDAMYWYRQDPGQGLRLIYYSQIVNDFQKGDIAEGYSVSREKKESFPLTVTSAQKNPTAFYLCASSQFSSTDTQYFGPGTRLTVL.

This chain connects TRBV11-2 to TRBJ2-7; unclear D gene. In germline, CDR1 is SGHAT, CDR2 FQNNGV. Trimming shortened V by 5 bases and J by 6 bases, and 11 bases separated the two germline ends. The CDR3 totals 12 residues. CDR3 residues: CASSPNMGEQYF. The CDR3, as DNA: TGTGCCAGCAGCCCGAATATGGGCGAGCAGTACTTC.

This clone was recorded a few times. CDR3 protein: CASSLTVGTEAFF. In DNA form, the CDR3 reads TGCGCCAGCAGCTTGACGGTGGGCACTGAAGCTTTCTTT. The gene calls are TRBV5-1 and TRBJ1-1; D unresolved. V shed 1 base and J shed 4 bases, with 8 bases lying between them. The CDR3 has 13 amino acids. Germline V CDR1 and CDR2: SGHRS, YFSETQ.

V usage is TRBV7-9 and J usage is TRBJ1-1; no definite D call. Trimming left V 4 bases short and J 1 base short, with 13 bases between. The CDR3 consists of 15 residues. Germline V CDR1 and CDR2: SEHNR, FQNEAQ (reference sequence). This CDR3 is CASSSIRHKNTEAFF. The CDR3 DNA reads TGTGCCAGCAGCTCGATACGGCATAAGAACACTGAAGCTTTCTTT.

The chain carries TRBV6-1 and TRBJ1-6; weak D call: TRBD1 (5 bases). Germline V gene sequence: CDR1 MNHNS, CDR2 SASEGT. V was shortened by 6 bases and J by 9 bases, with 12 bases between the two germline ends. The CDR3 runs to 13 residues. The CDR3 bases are TGTGCCAGCAGGGGCTACCAGGGTTCACCCCTCCACTTT. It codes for CASRGYQGSPLHF.